This T cell receptor (beta chain) appears in the sequencing data of a study of T cells in Graves' hyperthyroidism and ophthalmopathy. Whole-study context: Staff took peripheral blood when the initial diagnosis was made, before any treatment began. Notes on the study in general: Blood also held most thyroid clonotypes expanded beyond 0.001.

This clonotype was seen ten or more times. Its specificity is unknown. Per the germline V gene, CDR1 is SGHTA and CDR2 is FQGTGA. The CDR3 loop spans 15 amino acids. V dropped 4 bases and J dropped 5; count of bases not matched to a gene: 8. Diagnoses used clinical symptoms, serum thyroxine and TRAb, thyroid ultrasound and orbital computed tomography. Amplified TCR beta CDR3 regions derived from RNA transcripts. The TCR CDR3 first-round RT-PCR relied on the HTBI primer set. A single record per CDR3 protein comes from TCRdb applying MiXCR to the multiplex PCR reads. The sample lists around 250,000 distinct CDR3 sequences, 13% to 15% seen once, with more than 10% in the top ten.

The sequence came from a woman aged 40 to 50 with Graves' hyperthyroidism that later progressed to Graves' ophthalmopathy. The chain uses TRBV7-3 and TRBJ2-1; TRBD2 matches 7 bases. Sequencing was carried out using blood. The CDR3 DNA follows: TGTGCCAGCAGCTCGCTAGCGGCATTTGACAATGAGCAGTTCTTC. Translation gives CASSSLAAFDNEQFF.